A single sample is the source of the 14 T cell receptor beta chains below, sequenced in a study of T cells after yellow fever vaccination (dated by TCRdb to about 2019). Library construction relied on 5' RACE. Sequenced on an Illumina HiSeq 2500. TCRdb cleaned the public reads at Q25 with fastp, built clones with MiXCR and kept in-frame beta chains. Duplicate CDR3 protein sequences are folded into a single record with the most common DNA and genes. The sample table lists approximately 85,000 distinct CDR3 sequences, roughly 14% of them with a count of one. The ten largest account for approximately 25% of the sample. The treatment or condition label for this specimen denotes: live attenuated yellow fever vaccine strain. This specimen consisted of CD8+ T cells not binding an NS4B(214-222) dextramer, sorted from PBMCs, obtained roughly 20 days after the first yellow fever vaccination. Read against the paper, the sample's cell subset or site label means: NS4B epitope dextramer-negative CD8 T cells. The origin of the receptors is a man aged 18 to 30 who received the YFV17D yellow fever vaccine.

This clonotype was picked up a small number of times. V and J are TRBV24-1 and TRBJ1-1; D remains ambiguous. V lost 6 bases and J lost 4, with 11 bases in between. This CDR3 region has 13 residues. Per germline, CDR1 KGHDR and CDR2 SFDVKD. The CDR3 DNA reads TGTGCCACCAGTATAAAGGGCGGCACTGAAGCTTTCTTT. The encoded protein is CATSIKGGTEAFF.

V is TRBV4-3 and J is TRBJ2-7; tentatively, D is TRBD1 (6 bases). Germline assignment: CDR1 LGHNA and CDR2 YSLEER. The V gene lost 2 bases and the J gene lost 0 bases, with 11 bases spanning the gap. The CDR3 loop spans 15 amino acids. The CDR3 sequence is CASSQTGSSSYEQYF. CDR3 in DNA: TGCGCCAGCAGCCAAACAGGGTCAAGCTCCTACGAGCAGTACTTC.

This clonotype has ten or more counts. The chain uses TRBV25-1 and TRBJ1-1, with D unresolved. The germline V gene encodes CDR1 MGHDK and CDR2 SYGVNS. The V end lost 6 bases, the J end lost 3 bases, and 8 bases lay between the germline ends. The CDR3 contains 12 residues. The CDR3 bases are TGTGCCAGCAGGTGGGGATACACTGAAGCTTTCTTT. Its translation is CASRWGYTEAFF.

The rearrangement uses TRBV7-8 and TRBJ2-5, with 13 bases matching TRBD2. Germline V CDR1 and CDR2: SGHVS, FQNEAQ. V gave up 3 bases and J gave up 2 bases; unmatched junction bases: 9. This CDR3 is built from 18 residues. The CDR3 DNA follows: TGTGCCAGCAGCTTGGGGGTGGGACTAGCGGGGTTTCAAGAGACCCAGTACTTC. Protein: CASSLGVGLAGFQETQYF.

The V call is TRBV29-1, the J call TRBJ2-3; 8 nucleotides match TRBD1. Trimming cost V 2 bases and J 7 bases; bases outside gene matches: 14. The CDR3 sequence is 16 residues long. Germline loops: CDR1 SQVTM, CDR2 ANQGSEA. The chain's CDR3 is CSVEFSDRAPQHTQYF. CDR3 nucleotides: TGCAGCGTTGAATTCTCGGACAGGGCCCCTCAACATACGCAGTATTTT.

The sample holds a few counts of this clonotype. V gene TRBV20-1 combines with J gene TRBJ2-3; the D gene could be TRBD1 or TRBD2 (6 bases each). The CDR3 length is 14 residues. V dropped 6 bases and J dropped 0 bases, with 13 bases sitting between them. In germline, CDR1 is DFQATT, CDR2 SNEGSKA (reference sequence). The CDR3 loop reads CSARGGLSTDTQYF. As DNA, the CDR3 is TGCAGTGCCCGTGGGGGGCTTAGCACAGATACGCAGTATTTT.

The rearrangement uses TRBV4-3 and TRBJ2-1; TRBD2 aligns across 9 bases. Germline-derived CDR1 and CDR2 are LGHNA and YSLEER. The J segment lost 8 bases and the V segment lost 8 bases, leaving 10 bases of the junction unmatched. The CDR3 sequence is 14 residues long. The CDR3 DNA is TGCGCCAGCTCCTGGGAGCGGGGGGCCCATGAGCAGTTCTTC. This sequence encodes CASSWERGAHEQFF.

This clonotype was detected a few times. The rearrangement uses TRBV19 and TRBJ2-6; D is possibly TRBD1 (5 bases). Germline V gives CDR1 LNHDA, CDR2 SQIVND (reference sequence). The CDR3 runs to 15 residues. V was clipped by 6 bases and J by 0 bases, with 9 bases between them. CDR3 loop: CASRTESSGANVLTF. CDR3 nucleotide sequence: TGTGCCAGTAGGACAGAATCCTCTGGGGCCAACGTCCTGACTTTC. The whole variable domain, remainder taken from reference TRBV19 and TRBJ2-6, is DGGITQSPKYLFRKEGQNVTLSCEQNLNHDAMYWYRQDPGQGLRLIYYSQIVNDFQKGDIAEGYSVSREKKESFPLTVTSAQKNPTAFYLCASRTESSGANVLTFGAGSRLTVL.

The chain couples TRBV29-1 to TRBJ2-1; D may be TRBD1 (6 bases). The V end lost 6 bases, the J end lost 16 bases, and 16 bases lay between the germline ends. Germline V gene data show CDR1 as SQVTM and CDR2 as ANQGSEA. The CDR3 length is 10 residues. CDR3: CSVEQGPFFF. As DNA, the CDR3 is TGCAGCGTCGAACAGGGCCCTTTTTTCTTC.

The CDR3 reads CASGPPGTPEQFF. DNA for the CDR3: TGTGCTAGTGGTCCCCCCGGGACCCCCGAGCAGTTCTTC. The genes are TRBV12-5 and TRBJ2-1, with D possibly called TRBD1 or TRBD2 (5 bases each). Germline V lookup: CDR1 LGHNT, CDR2 FRNRAP. The length of the CDR3 is 13 residues. Trimming removed 5 bases at V and 10 bases at J, with 15 bases between.

The CDR3 region is CASSLQAVNTEAFF. CDR3 bases: TGTGCCAGCAGCTTACAGGCGGTGAACACTGAAGCTTTCTTT. This chain connects TRBV7-2 to TRBJ1-1, with D uncertain. The V gene's germline CDR1 is SGHTA and CDR2 FQGNSA. This CDR3 has 14 amino acids. Trimming stripped 2 bases from V and 0 bases from J, with 7 bases between.

V and J are TRBV7-3 and TRBJ2-2, with TRBD1 as a possible D gene (6 bases). V gave up 5 bases and J gave up 5 bases, with 12 bases separating them. The length of the CDR3 is 14 residues. In germline, CDR1 is SGHTA, CDR2 FQGTGA. CDR3 DNA: TGTGCCAGCAGCGCGACACAGGGTACCGGGGAGCTGTTTTTT. It is translated as CASSATQGTGELFF.

This rearrangement joins TRBV18 to TRBJ2-3; 7 positions match TRBD1. Germline V lookup: CDR1 KGHSH, CDR2 LQKENI. With 4 bases clipped from V and 3 bases from J, the junction kept 10 bases outside the gene matches. The CDR3 is 16 amino acids. CDR3 sequence (DNA): TGTGCCAGCTCACGTTTCCTCGACAGGGAAACAGATACGCAGTATTTT. It encodes CASSRFLDRETDTQYF.

This clonotype was seen a handful of times. The chain combines TRBV5-4 with TRBJ2-7, with 10 bases lining up with TRBD2. Germline assignment: CDR1 SGHNT and CDR2 YYREEE (reference sequence). This CDR3 is built from 15 residues. J was trimmed by 0 bases and V by 6 bases; bases with no gene match: 6. This CDR3 reads CASTHSGGPSYEQYF. DNA of the CDR3: TGTGCCAGCACCCATAGCGGGGGGCCCTCCTACGAGCAGTACTTC.